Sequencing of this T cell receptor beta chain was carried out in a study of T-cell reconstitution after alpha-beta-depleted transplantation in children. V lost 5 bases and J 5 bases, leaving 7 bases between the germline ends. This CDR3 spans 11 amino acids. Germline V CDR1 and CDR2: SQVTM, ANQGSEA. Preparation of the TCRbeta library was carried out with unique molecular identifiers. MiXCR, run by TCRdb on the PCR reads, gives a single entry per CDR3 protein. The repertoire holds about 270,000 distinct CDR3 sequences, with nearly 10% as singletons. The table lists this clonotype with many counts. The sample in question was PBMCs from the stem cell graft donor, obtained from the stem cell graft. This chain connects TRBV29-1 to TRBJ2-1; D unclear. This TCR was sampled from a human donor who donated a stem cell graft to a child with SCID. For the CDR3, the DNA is TGCAGCGTTTCCAGGAACAATGAGCAGTTCTTC. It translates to CSVSRNNEQFF.